The sequence of this TCR beta chain was determined in a study of CD8+ T cells in alopecia areata. Study-wide results and limits: Scalp repertoires also include resident alphabeta T cells from normal skin.

Sequencing used cDNA as its template, made by extracting RNA and reverse transcribing it. Some clones are missing from TCRdb's copy, which holds only in-frame ones; the method was immunoSEQ multiplex PCR. The table includes 25,000 to 40,000 clones, roughly 80% detected once. The CDR3 contains 14 residues. In germline, CDR1 is SGHRS, CDR2 YFSETQ. V dropped 7 bases and J dropped 4 bases, with 17 bases sitting between them. Individuals with alopecia areata gave both lesional scalp punch biopsies and peripheral blood for collection. On this clone itself: Its antigen is not identified.

This sequence originates from a human donor with alopecia areata. The sequenced sample consisted of NKG2D-low CD8+ T cells sorted from blood. The chain combines TRBV5-1 with TRBJ2-5; D might be TRBD2 (6 bases). The CDR3, as DNA: TGCGCCAGCGGATACATGCAGGGAGGAGAGACCCAGTACTTC. This sequence encodes CASGYMQGGETQYF.